This T cell receptor beta chain emerged from a study of immune evolution from preneoplasia to lung adenocarcinoma. Study-level findings and limits: Later-stage lesions appeared to have more T cells, more diversity, less clonality. From normal lung to invasive adenocarcinoma, top clone frequencies appeared to decrease.

Some clones are missing from TCRdb's copy, which holds only in-frame ones; the method was immunoSEQ multiplex PCR. The profile shows roughly 3,500 clones, about half of them singletons. Notes on this clone: What it binds is unknown.

V lost 2 bases and J 4 bases, leaving 14 bases between the germline ends. The CDR3 loop spans 15 amino acids. Germline-derived CDR1 and CDR2 are MNHNY and SVGAGI (reference sequence). Resections took place in Japan or China from about 2014 to 2018. Each case's diagnosis was confirmed by two pathologists on H&E. The sample taken for sequencing was FFPE normal lung tissue adjacent to the tumor. The chain uses TRBV6-6 and TRBJ1-1; D gene ambiguous. The clonotype originates from a person aged 45 to 59 with lung adenocarcinoma. The CDR3: CASSYGFGRSTEAFF. CDR3 in DNA: TGTGCCAGCAGTTACGGGTTCGGCAGATCCACTGAAGCTTTCTTT.